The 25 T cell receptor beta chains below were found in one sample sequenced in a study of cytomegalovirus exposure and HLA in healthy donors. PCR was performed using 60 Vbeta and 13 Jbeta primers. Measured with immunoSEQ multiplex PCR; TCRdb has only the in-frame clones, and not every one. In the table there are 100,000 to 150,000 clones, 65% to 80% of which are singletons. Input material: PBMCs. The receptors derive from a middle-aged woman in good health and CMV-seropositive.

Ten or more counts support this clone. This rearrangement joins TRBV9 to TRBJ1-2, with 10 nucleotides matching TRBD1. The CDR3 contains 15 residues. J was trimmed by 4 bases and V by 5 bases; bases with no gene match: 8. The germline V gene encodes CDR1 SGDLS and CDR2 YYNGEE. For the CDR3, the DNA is TGTGCCAGCAGTGACCGGGACAGGGGAACCTATGGCTACACCTTC. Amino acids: CASSDRDRGTYGYTF. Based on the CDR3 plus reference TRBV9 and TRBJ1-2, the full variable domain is DSGVTQTPKHLITATGQRVTLRCSPRSGDLSVYWYQQSLDQGLQFLIQYYNGEERAKGNILERFSAQQFPDLHSELNLSSLELGDSALYFCASSDRDRGTYGYTFGSGTRLTVV.

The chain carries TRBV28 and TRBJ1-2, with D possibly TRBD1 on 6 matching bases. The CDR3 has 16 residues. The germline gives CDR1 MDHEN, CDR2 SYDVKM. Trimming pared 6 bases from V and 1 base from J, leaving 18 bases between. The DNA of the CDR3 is TGTGCCAGCAGCCTCGACCGGACAGTGGATAACTATGGCTACACCTTC. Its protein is CASSLDRTVDNYGYTF.

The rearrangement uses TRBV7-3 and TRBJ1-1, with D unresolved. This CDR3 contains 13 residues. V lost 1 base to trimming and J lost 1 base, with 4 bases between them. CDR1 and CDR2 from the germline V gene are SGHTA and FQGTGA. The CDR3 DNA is TGTGCCAGCAGCTTAATAGAGAACACTGAAGCTTTCTTT. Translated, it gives CASSLIENTEAFF. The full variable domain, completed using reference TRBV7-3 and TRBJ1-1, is GAGVSQTPSNKVTEKGKYVELRCDPISGHTALYWYRQSLGQGPEFLIYFQGTGAADDSGLPNDRFFAVRPEGSVSTLKIQRTERGDSAVYLCASSLIENTEAFFGQGTRLTVV.

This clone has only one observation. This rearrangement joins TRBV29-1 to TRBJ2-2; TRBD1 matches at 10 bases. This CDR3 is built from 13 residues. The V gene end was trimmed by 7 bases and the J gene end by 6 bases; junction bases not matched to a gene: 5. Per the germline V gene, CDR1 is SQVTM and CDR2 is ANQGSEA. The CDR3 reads CSAWTGGSGELFF. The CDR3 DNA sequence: TGCAGCGCCTGGACAGGGGGGTCCGGGGAGCTGTTTTTT.

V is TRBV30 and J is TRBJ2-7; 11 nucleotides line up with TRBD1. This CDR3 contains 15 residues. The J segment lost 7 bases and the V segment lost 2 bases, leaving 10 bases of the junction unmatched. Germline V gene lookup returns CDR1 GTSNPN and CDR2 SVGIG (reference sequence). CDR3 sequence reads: CAWSFTGTGGSEQYF. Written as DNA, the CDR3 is TGTGCCTGGAGTTTTACCGGGACAGGGGGTTCGGAGCAGTACTTC.

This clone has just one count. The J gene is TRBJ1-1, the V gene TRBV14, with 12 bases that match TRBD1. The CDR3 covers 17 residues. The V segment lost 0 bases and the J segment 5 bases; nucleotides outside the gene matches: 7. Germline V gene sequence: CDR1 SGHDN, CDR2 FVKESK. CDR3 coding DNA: TGTGCCAGCAGCCAAGACGTGGGACAGGGGGCTGGGACTGAAGCTTTCTTT. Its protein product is CASSQDVGQGAGTEAFF.

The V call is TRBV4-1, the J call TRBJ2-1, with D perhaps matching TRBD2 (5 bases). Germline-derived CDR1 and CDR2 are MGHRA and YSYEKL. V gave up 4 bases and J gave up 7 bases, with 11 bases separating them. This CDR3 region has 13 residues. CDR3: CASSPVLANEQFF. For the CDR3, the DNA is TGCGCCAGCAGCCCGGTCTTAGCGAATGAGCAGTTCTTC.

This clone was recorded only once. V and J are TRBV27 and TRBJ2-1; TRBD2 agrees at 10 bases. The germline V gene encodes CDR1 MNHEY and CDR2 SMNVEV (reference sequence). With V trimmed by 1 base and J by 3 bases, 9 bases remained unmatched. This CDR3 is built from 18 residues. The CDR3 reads CASSLLSWLAGDYNEQFF. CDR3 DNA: TGTGCCAGCAGTTTATTATCCTGGCTAGCGGGAGACTACAATGAGCAGTTCTTC.

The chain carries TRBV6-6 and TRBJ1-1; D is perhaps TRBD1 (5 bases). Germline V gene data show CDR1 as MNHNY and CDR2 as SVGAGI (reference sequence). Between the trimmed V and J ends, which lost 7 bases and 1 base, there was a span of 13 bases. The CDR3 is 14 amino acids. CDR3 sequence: CASTKTDTNTEAFF. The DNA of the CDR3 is TGTGCCAGCACCAAGACAGACACGAACACTGAAGCTTTCTTT.

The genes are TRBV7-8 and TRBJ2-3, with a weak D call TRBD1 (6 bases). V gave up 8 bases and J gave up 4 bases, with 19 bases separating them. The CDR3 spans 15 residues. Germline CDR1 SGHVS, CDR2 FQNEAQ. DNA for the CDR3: TGTGCCAGCGGGGGTGGACAGTTAACCCCAGATACGCAGTATTTT. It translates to CASGGGQLTPDTQYF. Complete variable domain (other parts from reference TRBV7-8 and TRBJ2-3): GAGVSQSPRYKVAKRGQDVALRCDPISGHVSLFWYQQALGQGPEFLTYFQNEAQLDKSGLPSDRFFAERPEGSVSTLKIQRTQQEDSAVYLCASGGGQLTPDTQYFGPGTRLTVL.

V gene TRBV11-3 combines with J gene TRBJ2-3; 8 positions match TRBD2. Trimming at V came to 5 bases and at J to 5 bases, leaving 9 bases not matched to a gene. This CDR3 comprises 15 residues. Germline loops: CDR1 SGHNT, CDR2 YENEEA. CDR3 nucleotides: TGTGCCAGCAGCCTTGGGGAGCGGGAGTTAGATACGCAGTATTTT. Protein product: CASSLGERELDTQYF.

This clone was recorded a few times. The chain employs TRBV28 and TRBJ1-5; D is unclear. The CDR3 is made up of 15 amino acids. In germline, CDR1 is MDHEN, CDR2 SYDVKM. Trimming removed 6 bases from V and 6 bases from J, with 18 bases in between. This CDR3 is CASRMPRGDGQPQHF. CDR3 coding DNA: TGTGCCAGCAGGATGCCCCGGGGAGACGGTCAGCCCCAGCATTTT.

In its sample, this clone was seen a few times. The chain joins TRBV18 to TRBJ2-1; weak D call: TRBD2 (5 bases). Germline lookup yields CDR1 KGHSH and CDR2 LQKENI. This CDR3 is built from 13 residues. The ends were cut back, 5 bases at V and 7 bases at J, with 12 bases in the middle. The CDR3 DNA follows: TGTGCCAGCTCATGGGTTAGGGAGAATGAGCAGTTCTTC. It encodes CASSWVRENEQFF.

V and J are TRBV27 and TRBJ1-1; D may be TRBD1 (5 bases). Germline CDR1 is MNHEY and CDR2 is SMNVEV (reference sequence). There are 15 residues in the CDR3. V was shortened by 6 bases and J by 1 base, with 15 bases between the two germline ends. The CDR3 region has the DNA TGTGCCAGCAGACCCCAAACGCAGGGGAACACTGAAGCTTTCTTT. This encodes CASRPQTQGNTEAFF.

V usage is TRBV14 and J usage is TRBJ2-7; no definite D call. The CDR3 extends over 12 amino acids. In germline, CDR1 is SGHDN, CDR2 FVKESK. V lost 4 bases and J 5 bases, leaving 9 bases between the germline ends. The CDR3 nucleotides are TGTGCCAGCAGCCCGGTGCCGAACGAGCAGTACTTC. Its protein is CASSPVPNEQYF.

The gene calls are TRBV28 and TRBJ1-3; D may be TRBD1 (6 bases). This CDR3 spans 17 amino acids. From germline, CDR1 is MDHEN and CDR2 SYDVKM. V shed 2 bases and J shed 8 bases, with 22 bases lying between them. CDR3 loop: CASSLEEAGAMGDTIYF. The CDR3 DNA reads TGTGCCAGCAGTTTAGAGGAGGCGGGGGCGATGGGGGACACCATATATTTT.

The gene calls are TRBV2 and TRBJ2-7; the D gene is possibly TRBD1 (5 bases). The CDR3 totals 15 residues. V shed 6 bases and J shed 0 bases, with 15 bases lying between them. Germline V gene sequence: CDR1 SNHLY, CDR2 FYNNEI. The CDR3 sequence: CASRQGHSTSYEQYF. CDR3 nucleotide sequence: TGTGCCAGCAGGCAGGGCCACTCCACCTCCTACGAGCAGTACTTC.

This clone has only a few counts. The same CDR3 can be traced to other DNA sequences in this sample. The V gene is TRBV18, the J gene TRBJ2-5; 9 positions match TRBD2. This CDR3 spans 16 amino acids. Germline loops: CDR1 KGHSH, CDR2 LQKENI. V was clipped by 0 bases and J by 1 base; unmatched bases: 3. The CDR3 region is CASSPPNSGSQETQYF. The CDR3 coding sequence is TGTGCCAGCTCACCACCAAATAGCGGGAGCCAAGAGACCCAGTACTTC.

The DNA for the CDR3 is TGCGCCAGCAGGAAGGGGGCGCAATCAGATACGCAGTATTTT. Its translation: CASRKGAQSDTQYF. This chain joins TRBV5-1 and TRBJ2-3; 7 bases align to TRBD1. Trimming removed 5 bases from V and 4 bases from J; junction bases left unmatched: 7. Germline V CDR1 and CDR2: SGHRS, YFSETQ. This CDR3 region has 14 residues. The full variable domain, in which reference TRBV5-1 and TRBJ2-3 provide the parts outside the CDR3, is KAGVTQTPRYLIKTRGQQVTLSCSPISGHRSVSWYQQTPGQGLQFLFEYFSETQRNKGNFPGRFSGRQFSNSRSEMNVSTLELGDSALYLCASRKGAQSDTQYFGPGTRLTVL.

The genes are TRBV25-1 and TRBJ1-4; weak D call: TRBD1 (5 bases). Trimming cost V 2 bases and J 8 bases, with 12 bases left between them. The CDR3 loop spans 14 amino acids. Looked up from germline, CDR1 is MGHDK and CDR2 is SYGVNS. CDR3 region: CASSEPGGGEKLFF. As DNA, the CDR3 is TGTGCCAGCAGTGAACCGGGGGGTGGGGAAAAACTGTTTTTT.

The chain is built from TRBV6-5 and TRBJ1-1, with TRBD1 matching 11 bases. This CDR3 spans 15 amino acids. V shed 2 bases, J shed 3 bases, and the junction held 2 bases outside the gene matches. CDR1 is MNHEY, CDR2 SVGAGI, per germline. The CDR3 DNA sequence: TGTGCCAGCAGTTACGCGGGACAGGGGGACACTGAAGCTTTCTTT. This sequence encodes CASSYAGQGDTEAFF.

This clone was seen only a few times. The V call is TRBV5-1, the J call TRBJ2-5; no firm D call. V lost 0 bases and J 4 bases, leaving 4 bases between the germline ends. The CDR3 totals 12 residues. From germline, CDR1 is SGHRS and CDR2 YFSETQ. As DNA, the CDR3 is TGCGCCAGCAGCTTGGACGGAGAGACCCAGTACTTC. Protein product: CASSLDGETQYF.

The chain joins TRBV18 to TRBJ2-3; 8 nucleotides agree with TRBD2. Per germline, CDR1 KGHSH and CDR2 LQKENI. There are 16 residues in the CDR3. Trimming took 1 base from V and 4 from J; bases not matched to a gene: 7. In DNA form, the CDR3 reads TGTGCCAGCTCACCACTGGCTAGCGGGCCCTCAGATACGCAGTATTTT. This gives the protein CASSPLASGPSDTQYF.

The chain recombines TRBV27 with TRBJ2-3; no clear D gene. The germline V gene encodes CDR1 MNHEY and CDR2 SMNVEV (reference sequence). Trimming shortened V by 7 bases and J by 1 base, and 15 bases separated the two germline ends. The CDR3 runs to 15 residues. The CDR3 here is CASKEASLGTDTQYF. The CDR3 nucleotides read TGTGCCAGCAAAGAAGCGTCGCTTGGCACAGATACGCAGTATTTT.

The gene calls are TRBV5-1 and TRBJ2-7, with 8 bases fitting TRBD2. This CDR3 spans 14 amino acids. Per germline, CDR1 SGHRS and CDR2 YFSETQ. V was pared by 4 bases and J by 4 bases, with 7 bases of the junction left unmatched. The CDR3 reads CASSPGGGAYEQYF. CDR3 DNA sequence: TGCGCCAGCAGCCCGGGAGGGGGGGCTTACGAGCAGTACTTC.